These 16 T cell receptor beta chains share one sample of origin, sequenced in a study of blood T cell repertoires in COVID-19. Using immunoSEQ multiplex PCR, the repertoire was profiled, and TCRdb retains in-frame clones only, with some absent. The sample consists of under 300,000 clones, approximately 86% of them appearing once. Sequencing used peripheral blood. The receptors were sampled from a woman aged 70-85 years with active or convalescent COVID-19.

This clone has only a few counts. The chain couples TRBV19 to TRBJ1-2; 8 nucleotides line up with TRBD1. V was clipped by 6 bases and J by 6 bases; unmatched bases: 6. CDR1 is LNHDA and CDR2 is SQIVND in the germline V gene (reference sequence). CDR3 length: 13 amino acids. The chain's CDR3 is CASRVRGLDGYTF. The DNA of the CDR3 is TGTGCCAGTAGAGTCAGGGGGCTGGATGGCTACACCTTC.

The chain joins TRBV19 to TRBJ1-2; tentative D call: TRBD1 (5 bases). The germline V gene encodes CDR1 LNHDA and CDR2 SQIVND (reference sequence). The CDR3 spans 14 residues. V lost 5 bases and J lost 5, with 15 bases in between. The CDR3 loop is CASSPRGGLYGYTF. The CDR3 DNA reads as TGTGCCAGTAGTCCCCGGGGGGGACTGTATGGCTACACCTTC.

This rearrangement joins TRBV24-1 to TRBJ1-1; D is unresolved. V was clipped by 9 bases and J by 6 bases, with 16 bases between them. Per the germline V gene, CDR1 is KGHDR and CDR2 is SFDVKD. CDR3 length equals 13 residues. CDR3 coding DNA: TGTGCCACCCGAGGAGCGGTTAGGCCTGAAGCTTTCTTT. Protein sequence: CATRGAVRPEAFF.

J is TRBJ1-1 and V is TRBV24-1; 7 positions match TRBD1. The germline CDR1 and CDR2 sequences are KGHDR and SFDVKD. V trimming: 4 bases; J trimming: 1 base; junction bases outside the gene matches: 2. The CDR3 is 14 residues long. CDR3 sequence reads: CATSDWTGNTEAFF. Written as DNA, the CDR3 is TGTGCCACCAGTGACTGGACAGGGAACACTGAAGCTTTCTTT.

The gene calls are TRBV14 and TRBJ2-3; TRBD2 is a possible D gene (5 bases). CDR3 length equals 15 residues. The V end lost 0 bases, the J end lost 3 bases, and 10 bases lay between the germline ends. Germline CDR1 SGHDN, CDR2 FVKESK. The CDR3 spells CASSQDKTGTDTQYF. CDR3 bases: TGTGCCAGCAGCCAAGATAAGACGGGGACAGATACGCAGTATTTT.

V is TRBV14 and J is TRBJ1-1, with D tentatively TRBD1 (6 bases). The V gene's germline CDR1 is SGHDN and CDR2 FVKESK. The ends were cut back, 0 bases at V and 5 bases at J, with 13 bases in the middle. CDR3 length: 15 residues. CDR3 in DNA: TGTGCCAGCAGCCAAGAAAACAGGGTAGGAACTGAAGCTTTCTTT. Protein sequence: CASSQENRVGTEAFF. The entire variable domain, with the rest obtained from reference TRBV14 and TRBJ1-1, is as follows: EAGVTQFPSHSVIEKGQTVTLRCDPISGHDNLYWYRRVMGKEIKFLLHFVKESKQDESGMPNNRFLAERTGGTYSTLKVQPAELEDSGVYFCASSQENRVGTEAFFGQGTRLTVV.

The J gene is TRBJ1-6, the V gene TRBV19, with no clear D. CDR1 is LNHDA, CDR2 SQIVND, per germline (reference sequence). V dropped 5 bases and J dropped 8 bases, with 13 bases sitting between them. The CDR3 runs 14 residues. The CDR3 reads CASSLSVGDSPLHF. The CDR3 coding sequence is TGTGCCAGTAGTCTGTCCGTGGGCGATTCACCCCTCCACTTT. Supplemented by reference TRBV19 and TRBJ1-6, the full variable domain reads DGGITQSPKYLFRKEGQNVTLSCEQNLNHDAMYWYRQDPGQGLRLIYYSQIVNDFQKGDIAEGYSVSREKKESFPLTVTSAQKNPTAFYLCASSLSVGDSPLHFGNGTRLTVT.

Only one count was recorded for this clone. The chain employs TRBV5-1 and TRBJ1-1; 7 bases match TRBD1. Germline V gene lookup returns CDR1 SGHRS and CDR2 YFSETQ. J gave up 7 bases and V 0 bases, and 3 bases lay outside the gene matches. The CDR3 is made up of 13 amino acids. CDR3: CASSLGQGLEAFF. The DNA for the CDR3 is TGCGCCAGCAGCTTGGGACAGGGCCTTGAAGCTTTCTTT.

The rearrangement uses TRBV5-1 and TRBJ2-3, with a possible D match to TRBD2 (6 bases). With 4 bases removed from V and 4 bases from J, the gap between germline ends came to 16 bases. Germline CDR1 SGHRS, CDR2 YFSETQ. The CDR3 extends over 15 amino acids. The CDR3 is CASSLLGLQPDTQYF. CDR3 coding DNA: TGCGCCAGCAGCCTCCTGGGACTCCAGCCAGATACGCAGTATTTT.

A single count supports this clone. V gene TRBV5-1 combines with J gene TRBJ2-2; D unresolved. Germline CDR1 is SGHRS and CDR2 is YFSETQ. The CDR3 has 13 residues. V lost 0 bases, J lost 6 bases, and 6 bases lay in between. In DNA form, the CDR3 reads TGCGCCAGCAGCTTGGCATCCCCCGGGGAGCTGTTTTTT. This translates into CASSLASPGELFF.

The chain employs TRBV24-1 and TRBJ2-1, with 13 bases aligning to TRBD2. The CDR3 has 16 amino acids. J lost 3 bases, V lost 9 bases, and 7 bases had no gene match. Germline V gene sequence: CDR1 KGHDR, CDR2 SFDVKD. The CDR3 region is CATQGTSGDLYNEQFF. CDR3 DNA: TGTGCCACCCAAGGGACTAGCGGGGACCTCTACAATGAGCAGTTCTTC.

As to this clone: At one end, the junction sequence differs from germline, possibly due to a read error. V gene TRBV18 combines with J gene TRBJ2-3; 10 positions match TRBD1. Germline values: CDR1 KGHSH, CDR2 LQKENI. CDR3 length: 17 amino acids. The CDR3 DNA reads TGTGCCAGCTCTCCACCTTCACTAGCGGACAGGGGGGATACGCAGTATTTT. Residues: CASSPPSLADRGDTQYF.

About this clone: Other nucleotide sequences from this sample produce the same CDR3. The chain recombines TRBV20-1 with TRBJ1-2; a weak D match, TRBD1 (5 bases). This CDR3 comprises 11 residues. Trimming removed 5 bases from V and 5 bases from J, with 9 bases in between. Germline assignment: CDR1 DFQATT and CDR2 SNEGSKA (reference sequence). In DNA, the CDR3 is TGCAGTGCTCCCGGGGGGTATGGCTACACCTTC. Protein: CSAPGGYGYTF.

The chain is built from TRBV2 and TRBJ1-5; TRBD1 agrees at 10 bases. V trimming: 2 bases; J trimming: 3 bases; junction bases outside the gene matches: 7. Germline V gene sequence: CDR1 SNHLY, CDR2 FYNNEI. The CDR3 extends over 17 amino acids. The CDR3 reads CASSESPGTGVNQPQHF. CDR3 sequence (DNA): TGTGCCAGCAGTGAAAGCCCCGGGACAGGGGTCAATCAGCCCCAGCATTTT.

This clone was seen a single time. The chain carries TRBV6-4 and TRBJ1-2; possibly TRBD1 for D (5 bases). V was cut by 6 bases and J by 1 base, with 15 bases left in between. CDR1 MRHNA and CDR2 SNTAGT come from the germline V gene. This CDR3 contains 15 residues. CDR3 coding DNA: TGTGCCAGCAGGGGAAGGGGAAGTGATAACTATGGCTACACCTTC. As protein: CASRGRGSDNYGYTF.

CDR3 DNA sequence: TGCGCCAGCAGCCCACGCTTGGGGCTATCAGGAAACACCATATATTTT. Protein product: CASSPRLGLSGNTIYF. This chain connects TRBV5-1 to TRBJ1-3; D is perhaps TRBD1 (5 bases). The V gene lost 4 bases and the J gene lost 4 bases, with 18 bases spanning the gap. The CDR3 loop spans 16 amino acids. Germline V gene sequence: CDR1 SGHRS, CDR2 YFSETQ.